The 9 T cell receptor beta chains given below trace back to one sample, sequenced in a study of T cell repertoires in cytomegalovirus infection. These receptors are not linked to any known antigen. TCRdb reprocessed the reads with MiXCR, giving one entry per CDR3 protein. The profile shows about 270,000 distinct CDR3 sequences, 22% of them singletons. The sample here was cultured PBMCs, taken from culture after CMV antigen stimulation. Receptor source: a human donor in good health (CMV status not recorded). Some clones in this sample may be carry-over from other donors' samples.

The CDR3: CATSILDHYEQYF. CDR3 in DNA: TGTGCCACCAGCATACTGGACCACTACGAGCAGTACTTC. The V and J genes are TRBV15 and TRBJ2-7, with D uncertain. This CDR3 has 13 amino acids. Germline values: CDR1 LNHNV, CDR2 YYDKDF (reference sequence). Trimming left V 4 bases short and J 3 bases short, with 10 bases between.

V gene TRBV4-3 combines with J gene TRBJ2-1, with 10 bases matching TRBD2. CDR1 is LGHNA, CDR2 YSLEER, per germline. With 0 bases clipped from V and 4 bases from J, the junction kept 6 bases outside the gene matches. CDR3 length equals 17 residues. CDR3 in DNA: TGCGCCAGCAGCCAAGATAGAGCTAGCGGGGGATACAATGAGCAGTTCTTC. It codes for CASSQDRASGGYNEQFF.

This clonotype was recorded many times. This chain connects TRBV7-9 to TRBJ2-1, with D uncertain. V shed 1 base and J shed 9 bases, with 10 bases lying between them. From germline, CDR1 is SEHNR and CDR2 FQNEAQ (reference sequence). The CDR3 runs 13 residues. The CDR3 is CASSLGWAGEQFF. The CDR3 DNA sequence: TGTGCCAGCAGCTTAGGCTGGGCTGGTGAGCAGTTCTTC.

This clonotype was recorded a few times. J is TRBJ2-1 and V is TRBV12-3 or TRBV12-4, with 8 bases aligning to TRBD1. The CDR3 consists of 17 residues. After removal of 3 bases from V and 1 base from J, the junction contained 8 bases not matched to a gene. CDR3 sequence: CASSLTGVGGSYNEQFF. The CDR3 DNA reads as TGTGCCAGCAGTTTGACAGGGGTGGGTGGGTCCTACAATGAGCAGTTCTTC.

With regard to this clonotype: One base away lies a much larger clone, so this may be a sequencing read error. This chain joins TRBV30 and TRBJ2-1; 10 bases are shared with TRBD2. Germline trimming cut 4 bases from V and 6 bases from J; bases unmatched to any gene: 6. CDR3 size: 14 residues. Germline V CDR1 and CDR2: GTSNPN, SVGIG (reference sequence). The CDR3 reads CAWTGTSVLNEQFF. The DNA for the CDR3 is TGTGCCTGGACCGGGACTAGCGTTCTCAATGAGCAGTTCTTC.

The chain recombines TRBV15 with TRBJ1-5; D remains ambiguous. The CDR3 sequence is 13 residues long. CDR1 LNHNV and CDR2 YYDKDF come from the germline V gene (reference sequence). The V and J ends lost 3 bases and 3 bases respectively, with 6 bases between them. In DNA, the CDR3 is TGTGCCACCAGCAGGCCGACCAATCAGCCCCAGCATTTT. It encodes CATSRPTNQPQHF.

The CDR3 DNA is TGTGCCAGCAGAACGGGGGAGTCCAATGAGCAGTTCTTC. As protein: CASRTGESNEQFF. This chain connects TRBV5-7 to TRBJ2-1; a possible D gene is TRBD2 (6 bases). TRBV5-7 falls under the ORF class, with uncertain function. CDR3 length: 13 amino acids. V dropped 5 bases and J dropped 6 bases, with 12 bases sitting between them.

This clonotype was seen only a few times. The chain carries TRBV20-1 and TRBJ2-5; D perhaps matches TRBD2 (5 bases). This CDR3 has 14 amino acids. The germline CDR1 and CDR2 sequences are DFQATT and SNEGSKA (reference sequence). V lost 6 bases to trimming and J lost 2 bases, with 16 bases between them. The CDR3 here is CSADSARRQETQYF. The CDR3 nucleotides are TGCAGTGCGGATAGCGCCAGGAGGCAAGAGACCCAGTACTTC.

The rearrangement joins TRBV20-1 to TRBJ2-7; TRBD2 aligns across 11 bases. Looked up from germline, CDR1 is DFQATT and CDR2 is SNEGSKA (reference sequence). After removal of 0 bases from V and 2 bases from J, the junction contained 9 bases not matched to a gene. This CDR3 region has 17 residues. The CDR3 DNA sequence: TGCAGTGCTAGAGATGAGTCTAGCGGGAGGACTGCCTACGAGCAGTACTTC. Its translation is CSARDESSGRTAYEQYF.